The rows below give T cell receptor beta chains drawn from one sample of a study of blood T cell repertoires in COVID-19. TCRdb's copy holds only in-frame clones and misses some; the assay was immunoSEQ multiplex PCR. The sample lists some 170,000 clones, roughly nine tenths seen once, with less than 1.5% in the top ten. Sequenced: PBMCs or T cells enriched from blood (not recorded which). These receptors came from a human donor with acute COVID-19. The donor label of this sample is uncertain. The CDR3 runs from the conserved cysteine through the conserved F or W. A D gene is named only where the DNA matches it firmly. A clone size is listed for some rows: how often the clone was seen (once, few, many), or a class if it is expanded.

CDR3 protein: CASSVRDRTLYGYTF
CDR3 DNA: TGTGCCAGCAGCGTTCGGGACAGGACCCTCTATGGCTACACCTTC
clone size: .
J gene: TRBJ1-2
V gene: TRBV9
CDR3 length: 15
D gene: TRBD1

CDR3 protein: CASSIGQTKPKAFF
CDR3 DNA: TGTGCCAGCAGCATTGGACAGACAAAACCCAAAGCTTTCTTT
clone size: .
J gene: TRBJ1-1
V gene: TRBV7-2
CDR3 length: 14
D gene: .

CDR3 protein: CASSARQGGEQYF
CDR3 DNA: TGTGCCAGCAGCGCCAGACAGGGGGGCGAGCAGTACTTC
clone size: .
J gene: TRBJ2-7
V gene: TRBV7-3
CDR3 length: 13
D gene: TRBD1

CDR3 protein: CASSLGQGAETQYF
CDR3 DNA: TGTGCCAGCAGCTTAGGCCAGGGGGCGGAGACCCAGTACTTC
clone size: .
J gene: TRBJ2-5
V gene: TRBV7-9
CDR3 length: 14
D gene: TRBD1

CDR3 protein: CASSQGTANTEAFF
CDR3 DNA: TGTGCCAGCAGCCAGGGGACGGCAAACACTGAAGCTTTCTTT
clone size: .
J gene: TRBJ1-1
V gene: TRBV13
CDR3 length: 14
D gene: .

CDR3 protein: CASSISNRGDQPQHF
CDR3 DNA: TGTGCCAGTAGTATTTCCAACAGGGGAGATCAGCCCCAGCATTTT
clone size: .
J gene: TRBJ1-5
V gene: TRBV19
CDR3 length: 15
D gene: TRBD1

CDR3 protein: CAWQGTSGKETQYF
CDR3 DNA: TGTGCCTGGCAAGGGACTAGCGGTAAAGAGACCCAGTACTTC
clone size: .
J gene: TRBJ2-5
V gene: TRBV30
CDR3 length: 14
D gene: TRBD2

CDR3 protein: CASSAGGRQETQYF
CDR3 DNA: TGTGCCAGCAGCGCCGGGGGTCGGCAAGAGACCCAGTACTTC
clone size: .
J gene: TRBJ2-5
V gene: TRBV9
CDR3 length: 14
D gene: .

CDR3 protein: CASSVDSGAGTDTQYF
CDR3 DNA: TGTGCCAGCAGCGTGGATAGCGGGGCGGGCACAGATACGCAGTATTTT
clone size: .
J gene: TRBJ2-3
V gene: TRBV9
CDR3 length: 16
D gene: TRBD2

CDR3 protein: CASSLERVGLAGSRDTQYF
CDR3 DNA: TGTGCCAGCAGTTTAGAGAGGGTTGGACTAGCGGGGTCGAGAGATACGCAGTATTTT
clone size: .
J gene: TRBJ2-3
V gene: TRBV27
CDR3 length: 19
D gene: TRBD2

CDR3 protein: CASSLDRYGYTF
CDR3 DNA: TGTGCCAGCAGCTTGGATCGCTATGGCTACACCTTC
clone size: .
J gene: TRBJ1-2
V gene: TRBV5-6
CDR3 length: 12
D gene: .

CDR3 protein: CASSLQGSYEQYF
CDR3 DNA: TGTGCCAGCAGTTTACAGGGCTCCTACGAGCAGTACTTC
clone size: once
J gene: TRBJ2-7
V gene: TRBV27
CDR3 length: 13
D gene: .

CDR3 protein: CASSLGRGRQETQYF
CDR3 DNA: TGTGCCAGCAGTCTAGGGCGGGGAAGGCAAGAGACCCAGTACTTC
clone size: .
J gene: TRBJ2-5
V gene: TRBV7-2
CDR3 length: 15
D gene: .

CDR3 protein: CASSLAPGQFYEQYF
CDR3 DNA: TGTGCCAGCAGCTTGGCACCGGGACAGTTCTACGAGCAGTACTTC
clone size: .
J gene: TRBJ2-7
V gene: TRBV7-2
CDR3 length: 15
D gene: TRBD1

CDR3 protein: CASRYETFYNSPLHF
CDR3 DNA: TGCGCCAGCCGCTATGAGACATTCTATAATTCACCCCTCCACTTT
clone size: .
J gene: TRBJ1-6
V gene: TRBV10-2
CDR3 length: 15
D gene: .